The table lists the clone carrying this TCR beta chain with a count of one. Trimming shortened V by 3 bases and J by 7 bases, and 11 bases separated the two germline ends. The germline V gene encodes CDR1 SGHRS and CDR2 YFSETQ. CDR3 size: 14 residues. The data were obtained in a study of preoperative IRX-2 immunotherapy in early breast cancer. Treatment here: preoperative locoregional IRX-2 cytokine immunotherapy. Patients received preoperative, locoregional IRX-2 cytokine immunotherapy in a phase Ib study. Assay used: immunoSEQ multiplex PCR; TCRdb lists only in-frame clones, some missing. The profile covers about 89,000 clones, with 80% to 90% appearing a single time and about 2% taken by the ten largest.

The material was tumor tissue, obtained after IRX-2 immunotherapy. This sequence joins TRBV5-1 and TRBJ1-6; unclear D gene. This clonotype was obtained from a human donor with breast cancer. As DNA, the CDR3 is TGCGCCAGCAGCTCCCCGGACCAGAATTCACCCCTCCACTTT. As protein: CASSSPDQNSPLHF.